This T cell receptor beta chain was sequenced for a study of T-cell memory formation after mild COVID-19. Study-wide findings and caveats: Day 15 to 85 contractors were CD4/CD8 balanced; later expanders leaned CD4+. Pre-infection memory showed some responding clones, and this suggested that cross-reactive memory joined.

This clonotype was seen repeatedly, ten times or more. Its antigen is not identified. TCR alpha and TCR beta cDNA libraries with sample barcodes and UMIs came from 5'RACE using constant-segment primers. TCRdb re-derived calls from the 5' RACE reads in MiXCR, one entry per CDR3 protein. Of about 620,000 distinct CDR3 sequences in the sample, more than 15% were seen once. Germline V gives CDR1 MNHEY, CDR2 SVGEGT. Losses at the gene ends were 10 bases for V and 3 bases for J; bases not matched to a gene: 4. The CDR3 has 13 amino acids. Material for sequencing was PBMCs or a T cell subset sorted from them (not recorded which). The sequence was obtained from an adult woman who had mild COVID-19 (a few samples of this study predate the infection). Cell type and time point are not known. The chain combines TRBV6-2 or TRBV6-3 with TRBJ2-2; TRBD1 matches at 8 bases. This chain's CDR3 is CANGQGDTGELFF. The CDR3 nucleotides are TGTGCCAACGGACAGGGCGACACCGGGGAGCTGTTTTTT.